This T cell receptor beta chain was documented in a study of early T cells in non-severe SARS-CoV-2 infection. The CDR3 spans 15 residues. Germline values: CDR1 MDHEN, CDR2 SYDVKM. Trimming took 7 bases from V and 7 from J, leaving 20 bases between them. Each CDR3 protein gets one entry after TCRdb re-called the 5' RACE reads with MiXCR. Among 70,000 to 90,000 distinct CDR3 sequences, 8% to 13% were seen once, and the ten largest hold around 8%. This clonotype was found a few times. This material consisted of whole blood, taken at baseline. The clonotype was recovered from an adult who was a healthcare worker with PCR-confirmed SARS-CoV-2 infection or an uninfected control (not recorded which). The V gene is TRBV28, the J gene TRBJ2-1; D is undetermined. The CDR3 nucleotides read TGTGCCAGCACCCCACCCTATGGGCTTGGGAATGAGCAGTTCTTC. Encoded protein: CASTPPYGLGNEQFF.